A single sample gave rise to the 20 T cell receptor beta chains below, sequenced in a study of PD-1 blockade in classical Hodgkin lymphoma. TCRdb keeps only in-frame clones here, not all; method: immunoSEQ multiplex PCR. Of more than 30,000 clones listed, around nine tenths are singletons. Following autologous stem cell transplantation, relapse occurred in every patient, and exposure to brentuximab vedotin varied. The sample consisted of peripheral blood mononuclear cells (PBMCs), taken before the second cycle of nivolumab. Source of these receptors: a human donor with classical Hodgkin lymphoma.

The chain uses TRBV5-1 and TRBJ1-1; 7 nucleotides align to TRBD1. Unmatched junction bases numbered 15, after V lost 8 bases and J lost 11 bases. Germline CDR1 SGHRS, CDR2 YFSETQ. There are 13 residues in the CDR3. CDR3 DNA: TGCGCCAGTAGGGACAGCGGGGTTTTGGGGGCTTTCTTT. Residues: CASRDSGVLGAFF.

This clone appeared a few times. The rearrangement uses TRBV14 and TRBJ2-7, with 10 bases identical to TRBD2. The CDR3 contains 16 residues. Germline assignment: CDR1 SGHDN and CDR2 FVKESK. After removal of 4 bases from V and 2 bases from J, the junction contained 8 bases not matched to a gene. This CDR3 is CASSLKRLAGAYEQYF. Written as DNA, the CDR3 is TGTGCCAGCAGCCTAAAACGGCTAGCGGGAGCCTACGAGCAGTACTTC.

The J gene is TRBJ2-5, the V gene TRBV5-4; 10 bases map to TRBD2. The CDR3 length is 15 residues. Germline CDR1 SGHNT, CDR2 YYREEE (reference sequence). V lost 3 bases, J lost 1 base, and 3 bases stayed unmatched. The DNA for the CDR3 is TGTGCCAGCAGCTACAGACTAGCGGGCCAAGAGACCCAGTACTTC. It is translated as CASSYRLAGQETQYF.

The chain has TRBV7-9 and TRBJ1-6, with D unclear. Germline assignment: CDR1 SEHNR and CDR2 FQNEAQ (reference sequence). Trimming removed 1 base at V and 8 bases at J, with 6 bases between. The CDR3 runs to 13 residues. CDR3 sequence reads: CASSLVLDSPLHF. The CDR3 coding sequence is TGTGCCAGCAGCTTAGTTTTAGATTCACCCCTCCACTTT.

The CDR3 DNA follows: TGTGCCAGTAGTATAGATCTGCGCGCACGTTCACCCCTCCACTTT. As protein: CASSIDLRARSPLHF. This rearrangement joins TRBV19 to TRBJ1-6; D not resolved. The CDR3 consists of 15 residues. Trimming took off 0 bases at V and 9 bases at J, with 12 bases between the two ends. The germline V gene has CDR1 LNHDA and CDR2 SQIVND (reference sequence).

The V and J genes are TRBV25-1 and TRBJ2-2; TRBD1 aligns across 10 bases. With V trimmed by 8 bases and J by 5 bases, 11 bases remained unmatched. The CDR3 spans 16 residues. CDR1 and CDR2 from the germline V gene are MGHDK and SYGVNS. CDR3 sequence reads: CASGGTGQGLTGELFF. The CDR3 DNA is TGTGCCAGCGGAGGTACGGGACAGGGGTTAACCGGGGAGCTGTTTTTT. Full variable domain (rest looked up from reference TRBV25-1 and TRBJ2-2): EADIYQTPRYLVIGTGKKITLECSQTMGHDKMYWYQQDPGMELHLIHYSYGVNSTEKGDLSSESTVSRIRTEHFPLTLESARPSHTSQYLCASGGTGQGLTGELFFGEGSRLTVL.

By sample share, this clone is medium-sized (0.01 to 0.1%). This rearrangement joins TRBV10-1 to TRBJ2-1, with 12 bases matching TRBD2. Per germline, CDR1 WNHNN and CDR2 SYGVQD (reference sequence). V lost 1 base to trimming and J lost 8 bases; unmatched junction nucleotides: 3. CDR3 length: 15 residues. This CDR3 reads CASSEYLAGGDEQFF. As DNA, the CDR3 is TGCGCCAGCAGTGAGTACCTAGCGGGAGGGGATGAGCAGTTCTTC.

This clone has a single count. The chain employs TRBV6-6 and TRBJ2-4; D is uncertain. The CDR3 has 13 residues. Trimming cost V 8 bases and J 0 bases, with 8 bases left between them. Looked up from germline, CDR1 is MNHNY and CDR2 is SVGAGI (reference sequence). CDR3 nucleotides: TGTGCCAGCTGTGGGTTAGCCAAAAACATTCAGTACTTC. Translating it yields CASCGLAKNIQYF.

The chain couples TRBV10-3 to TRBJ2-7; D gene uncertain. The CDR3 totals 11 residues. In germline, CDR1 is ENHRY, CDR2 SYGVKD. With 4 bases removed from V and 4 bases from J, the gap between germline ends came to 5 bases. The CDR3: CAISASYEQYF. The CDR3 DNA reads TGTGCCATCAGTGCCTCATACGAGCAGTACTTC.

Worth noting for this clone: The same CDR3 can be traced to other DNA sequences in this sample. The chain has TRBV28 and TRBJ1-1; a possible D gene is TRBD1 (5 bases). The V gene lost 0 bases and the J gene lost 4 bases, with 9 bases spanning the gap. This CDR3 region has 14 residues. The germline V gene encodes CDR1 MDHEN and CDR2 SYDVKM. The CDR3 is CASSLWQGGTEAFF. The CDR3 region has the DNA TGTGCCAGCAGTTTATGGCAGGGCGGCACTGAAGCTTTCTTT.

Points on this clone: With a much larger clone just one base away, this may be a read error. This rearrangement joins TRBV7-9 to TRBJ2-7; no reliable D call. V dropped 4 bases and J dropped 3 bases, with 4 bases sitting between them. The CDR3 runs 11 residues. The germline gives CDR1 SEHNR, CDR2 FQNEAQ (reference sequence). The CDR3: CASSSLYEQYF. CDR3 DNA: TGTGCCAGCAGCTCCCTCTACGAGCAGTACTTC.

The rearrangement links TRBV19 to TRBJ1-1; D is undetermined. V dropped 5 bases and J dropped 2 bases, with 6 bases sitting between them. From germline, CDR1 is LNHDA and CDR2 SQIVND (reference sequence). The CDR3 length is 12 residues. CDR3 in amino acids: CASSRQNTEAFF. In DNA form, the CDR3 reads TGTGCCAGTAGTCGACAAAACACTGAAGCTTTCTTT.

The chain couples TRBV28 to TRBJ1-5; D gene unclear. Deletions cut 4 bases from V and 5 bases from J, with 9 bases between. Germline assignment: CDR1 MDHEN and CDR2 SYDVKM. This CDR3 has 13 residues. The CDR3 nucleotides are TGTGCCAGCAGTTCAGGACTCCATCAGCCCCAGCATTTT. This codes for CASSSGLHQPQHF.

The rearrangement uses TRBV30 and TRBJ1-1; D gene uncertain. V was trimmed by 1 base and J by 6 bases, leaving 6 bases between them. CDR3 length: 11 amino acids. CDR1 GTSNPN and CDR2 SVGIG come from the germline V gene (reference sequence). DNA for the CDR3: TGTGCCTGGAGTGACCGGCCTGAAGCTTTCTTT. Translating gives CAWSDRPEAFF. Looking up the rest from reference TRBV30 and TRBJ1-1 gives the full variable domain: SQTIHQWPATLVQPVGSPLSLECTVEGTSNPNLYWYRQAAGRGLQLLFYSVGIGQISSEVPQNLSASRPQDRQFILSSKKLLLSDSGFYLCAWSDRPEAFFGQGTRLTVV.

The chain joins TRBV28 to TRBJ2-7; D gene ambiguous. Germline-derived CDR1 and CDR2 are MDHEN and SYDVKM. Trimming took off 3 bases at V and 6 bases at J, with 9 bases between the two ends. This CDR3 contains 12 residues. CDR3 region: CASSLLVGEQYF. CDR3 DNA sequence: TGTGCCAGCAGTTTGTTAGTAGGCGAGCAGTACTTC. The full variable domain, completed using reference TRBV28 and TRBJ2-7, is DVKVTQSSRYLVKRTGEKVFLECVQDMDHENMFWYRQDPGLGLRLIYFSYDVKMKEKGDIPEGYSVSREKKERFSLILESASTNQTSMYLCASSLLVGEQYFGPGTRLTVT.

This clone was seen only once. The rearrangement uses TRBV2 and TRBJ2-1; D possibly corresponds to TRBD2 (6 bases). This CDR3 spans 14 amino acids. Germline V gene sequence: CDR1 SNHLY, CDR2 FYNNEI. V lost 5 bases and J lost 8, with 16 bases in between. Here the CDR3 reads CASSPGGVPDEQFF. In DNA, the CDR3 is TGTGCCAGCAGTCCCGGAGGGGTTCCGGATGAGCAGTTCTTC. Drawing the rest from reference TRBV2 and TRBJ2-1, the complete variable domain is EPEVTQTPSHQVTQMGQEVILRCVPISNHLYFYWYRQILGQKVEFLVSFYNNEISEKSEIFDDQFSVERPDGSNFTLKIRSTKLEDSAMYFCASSPGGVPDEQFFGPGTRLTVL.

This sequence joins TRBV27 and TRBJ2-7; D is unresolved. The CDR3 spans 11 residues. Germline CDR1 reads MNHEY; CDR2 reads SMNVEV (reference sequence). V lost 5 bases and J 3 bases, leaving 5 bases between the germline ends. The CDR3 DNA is TGTGCCAGCAGTCCCCTCTACGAGCAGTACTTC. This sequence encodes CASSPLYEQYF.

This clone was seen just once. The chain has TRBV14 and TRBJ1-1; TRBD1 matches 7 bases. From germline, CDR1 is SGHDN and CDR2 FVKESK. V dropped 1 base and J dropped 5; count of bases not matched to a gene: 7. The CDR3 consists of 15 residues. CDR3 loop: CASSQARQGGTEAFF. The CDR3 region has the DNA TGTGCCAGCAGCCAAGCCAGACAGGGTGGAACTGAAGCTTTCTTT.

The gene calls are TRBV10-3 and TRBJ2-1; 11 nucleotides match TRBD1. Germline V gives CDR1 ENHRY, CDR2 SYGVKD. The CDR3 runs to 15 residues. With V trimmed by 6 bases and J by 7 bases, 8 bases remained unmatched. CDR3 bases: TGTGCCATCAGGGACAGGGGGCTGGTTATAAATGAGCAGTTCTTC. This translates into CAIRDRGLVINEQFF.

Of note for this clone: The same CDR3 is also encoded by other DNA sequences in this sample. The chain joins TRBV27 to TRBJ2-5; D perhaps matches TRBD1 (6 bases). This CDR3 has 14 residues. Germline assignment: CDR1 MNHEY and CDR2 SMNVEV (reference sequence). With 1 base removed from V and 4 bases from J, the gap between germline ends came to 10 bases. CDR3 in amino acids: CASSLLGALETQYF. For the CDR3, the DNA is TGTGCCAGCAGTTTATTGGGGGCTCTAGAGACCCAGTACTTC.